This TCR beta chain was sequenced during a study of vaccination and CD4 T cells after COVID-19 (dated by TCRdb to between 2021 and 2024). Background for the entire study: SARS-CoV-2 positivity had been established in the convalescent patients by nasal swab PCR, and mild disease was recorded in several of these patients and severe disease in one. For stimulating the cultures, overlapping spike peptide pools were used, derived from SARS-CoV-2 as well as from the common cold coronaviruses HCoV-NL63, HCoV-OC43 and HCoV-229E. Post-vaccine blood samples were taken a median of about 77 days after the second vaccine dose, with a range of 14 to 241 days. Post-COVID blood samples were collected from convalescent patients a median of around 100 days after diagnosis, with a range of roughly 30 to 170 days. Participants got two doses of the Pfizer-BioNTech BNT162b2 vaccine (n=8) or two doses of the Moderna mRNA-1273 vaccine (n=2). In control cultures, a CEFX viral epitope pool was used as positive control, an HIV-1 Nef peptide pool was used as negative control, or no peptide was added. In around nine COVID-19 convalescent patients and a handful of infection-naive healthy vaccine recipients, the spike-specific CD4+ TCR repertoire before mRNA vaccination was compared with the repertoire after mRNA vaccination. The convalescent cohort included six males and four females, with two Hispanic individuals, seven Caucasians, two Asians and one multiracial person. What the work shows at the level of the full study, not this receptor alone: In convalescent patients, a median about 86% of post-vaccine SARS-CoV-2-reactive clones were detected only after vaccination, suggesting vaccine-specific priming. Of the vaccine-specific clones found in convalescent patients, nearly all (304 of 307) were mono-reactive for SARS-CoV-2 spike instead of being cross-reactive with common cold coronaviruses. The median count of SARS-CoV-2-reactive clonotypes went up from around 21 after infection to roughly 38 after vaccination, although the change was not significant. Only a relatively small number of convalescent patients were included in the study, and early timepoints following natural infection were not analyzed.

In the case of this clonotype: The antigen it binds to is not known. It has no much larger one-base neighbor in the sample; base qualities were not kept.

Library prep was done by PCR. DNA from cultured CD4+ T cells was subjected to TCR sequencing with the Oncomine TCR Beta short-read assay at the Johns Hopkins FTIC core. The QIAamp micro DNA kit was used to extract genomic DNA from the cultured CD4+ T cells. Oncomine TCR Beta libraries from cultured CD4+ T cells were pooled using unique dual indexes and sequenced on an Illumina iSeq 100. Under the source paper's analysis protocol: Non-productive sequences were removed, and CDR3s not starting with C, not ending with F or W, or shorter than 7 amino acids were discarded. The MANAFEST web application identified antigen-specific clonotypes by comparing peptide-stimulated wells against reference wells and other culture wells. An FDR below 0.05, an odds ratio above 5, and a productive frequency above 0.1% in at least two of three replicate wells were required for clones to be considered positive. A clonotype was classed as cross-reactive if the clonotype showed significant expansion both in SARS-CoV-2 spike wells and in at least one common cold coronavirus spike condition. Similarity between CDR3 sequences was evaluated in R version 3.6.1 using Levenshtein distances (stringdist) and unrooted phylogenetic trees (ape). TCRdb passed the public sequencing reads through fastp at Q25 and MiXCR, retaining productive beta sequences. Records with the same CDR3 protein are collapsed into one entry carrying the most frequent genes and DNA. None of the V and J calls come from the authors' own analysis; TCRdb made them. For this sample the table gives some 4,400 distinct CDR3 sequences, of which approximately 30% were detected only once. Around a third of the sample is in the top ten clones.

The treatment or condition label for this specimen denotes: roughly 11-day PBMC culture with coronavirus spike peptide pools or control peptides (ViraFEST assay). The ViraFEST assay was used in the study, in which antigen-specific T cells were expanded with peptide pools and expanded clonotypes were subsequently identified by TCR sequencing. The convalescent patients' positive SARS-CoV-2 PCR tests fell between March and December 2020, which was before the Alpha, Beta and Delta variants emerged in the United States. Each well held some 2 million PBMCs cultured in IMDM containing around 5.1% human AB serum and around 10 IU/ml IL-2, with about 9.4 ug/ml peptide pools added. Half of the culture medium was replaced with fresh IL-2-containing medium on days 3 and 7. CD4+ T cells were isolated after approximately 10 days of culture through negative selection using the EasySep CD4+ T cell isolation kit. Ficoll-Paque Plus gradient centrifugation was used to isolate PBMCs from whole blood, and the isolated PBMCs were then either used fresh or cryopreserved at -140C. Triplicate wells were generally used for each culture condition.

Via the germline V gene, CDR1 is SGHTA and CDR2 FQGNSA. Inclusive of the bounding cysteine and phenylalanine, the CDR3 is 13 residues long. CDR3 DNA is the only sequence kept; it has 39 bases, read in frame from the first base. V has 5 bases trimmed and J has 6 bases trimmed; junction bases matching no gene number 6. The specimen sequenced was CD4+ T cells from blood, cultured in vitro. The rearranged segments are TRBV7-2 and TRBJ2-7, with 8 central nucleotides matching TRBD1. The origin of this receptor is a human donor who had recovered from COVID-19. The DNA reads TGTGCCAGCAGCACCCTGACAGGGGTCGAGCAGTACTTC. It codes for CASSTLTGVEQYF.